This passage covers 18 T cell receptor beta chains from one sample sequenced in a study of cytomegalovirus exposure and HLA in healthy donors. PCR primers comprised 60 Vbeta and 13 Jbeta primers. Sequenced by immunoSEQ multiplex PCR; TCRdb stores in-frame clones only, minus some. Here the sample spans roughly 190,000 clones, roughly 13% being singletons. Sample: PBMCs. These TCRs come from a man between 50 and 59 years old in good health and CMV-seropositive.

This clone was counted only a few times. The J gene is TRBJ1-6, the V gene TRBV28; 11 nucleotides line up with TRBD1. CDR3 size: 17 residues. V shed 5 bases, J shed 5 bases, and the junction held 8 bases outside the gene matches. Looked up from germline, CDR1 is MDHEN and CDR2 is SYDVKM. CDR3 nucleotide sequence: TGTGCCAGCAGTACCAGGACAGGGGGCAAGAATAATTCACCCCTCCACTTT. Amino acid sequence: CASSTRTGGKNNSPLHF. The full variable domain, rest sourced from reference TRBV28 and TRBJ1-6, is DVKVTQSSRYLVKRTGEKVFLECVQDMDHENMFWYRQDPGLGLRLIYFSYDVKMKEKGDIPEGYSVSREKKERFSLILESASTNQTSMYLCASSTRTGGKNNSPLHFGNGTRLTVT.

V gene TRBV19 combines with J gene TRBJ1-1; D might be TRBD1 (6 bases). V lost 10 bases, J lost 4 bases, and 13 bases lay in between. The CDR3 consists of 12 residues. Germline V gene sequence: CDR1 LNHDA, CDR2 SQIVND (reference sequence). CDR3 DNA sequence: TGTGCCACCACCGACAGGCGCACTGAAGCTTTCTTT. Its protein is CATTDRRTEAFF.

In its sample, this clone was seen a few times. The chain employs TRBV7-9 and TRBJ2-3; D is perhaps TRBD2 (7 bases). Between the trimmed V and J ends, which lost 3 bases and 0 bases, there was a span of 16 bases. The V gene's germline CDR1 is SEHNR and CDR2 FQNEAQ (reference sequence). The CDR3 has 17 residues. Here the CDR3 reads CASSLRGGTYSTDTQYF. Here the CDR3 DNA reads TGTGCCAGCAGCTTGAGGGGGGGGACTTATAGCACAGATACGCAGTATTTT.

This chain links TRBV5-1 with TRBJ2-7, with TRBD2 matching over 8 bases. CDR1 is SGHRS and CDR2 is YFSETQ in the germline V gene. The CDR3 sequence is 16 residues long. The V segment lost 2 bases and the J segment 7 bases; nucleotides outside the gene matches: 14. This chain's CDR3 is CASSLLGGGTPGEQYV. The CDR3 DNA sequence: TGCGCCAGCAGCTTACTGGGCGGGGGGACCCCGGGGGAGCAGTACGTC.

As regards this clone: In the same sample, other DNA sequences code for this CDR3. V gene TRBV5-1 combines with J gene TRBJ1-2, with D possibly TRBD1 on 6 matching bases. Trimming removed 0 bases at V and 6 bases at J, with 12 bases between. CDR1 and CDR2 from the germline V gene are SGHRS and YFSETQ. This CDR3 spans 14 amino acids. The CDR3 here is CASSLEQGIDGYTF. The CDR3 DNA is TGCGCCAGCAGCTTGGAACAGGGCATCGATGGCTACACCTTC.

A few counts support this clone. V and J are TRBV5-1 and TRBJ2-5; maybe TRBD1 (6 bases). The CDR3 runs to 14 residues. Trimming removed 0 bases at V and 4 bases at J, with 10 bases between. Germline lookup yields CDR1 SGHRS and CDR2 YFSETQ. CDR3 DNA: TGCGCCAGCAGCTTGGGGGGGCCCGGAGAGACCCAGTACTTC. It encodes CASSLGGPGETQYF.

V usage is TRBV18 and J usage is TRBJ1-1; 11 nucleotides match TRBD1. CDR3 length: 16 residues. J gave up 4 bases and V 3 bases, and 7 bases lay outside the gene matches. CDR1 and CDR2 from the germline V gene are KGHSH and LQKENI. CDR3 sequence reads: CASSPLGQGGVTEAFF. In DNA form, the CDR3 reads TGTGCCAGCTCACCGTTGGGACAGGGGGGGGTCACTGAAGCTTTCTTT.

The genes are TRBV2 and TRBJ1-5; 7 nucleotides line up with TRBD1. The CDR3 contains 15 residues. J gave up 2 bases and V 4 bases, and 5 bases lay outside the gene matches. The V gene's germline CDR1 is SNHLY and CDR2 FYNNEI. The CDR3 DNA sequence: TGTGCCAGCAGTGTGACAGGGAACGGCAATCAGCCCCAGCATTTT. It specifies CASSVTGNGNQPQHF.

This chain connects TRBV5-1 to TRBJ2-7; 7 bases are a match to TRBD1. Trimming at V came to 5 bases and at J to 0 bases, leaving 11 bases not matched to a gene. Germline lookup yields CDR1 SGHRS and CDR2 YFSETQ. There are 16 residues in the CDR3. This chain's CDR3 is CASSFGTGQPSYEQYF. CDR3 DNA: TGCGCCAGCAGTTTTGGGACGGGACAGCCCTCCTACGAGCAGTACTTC.

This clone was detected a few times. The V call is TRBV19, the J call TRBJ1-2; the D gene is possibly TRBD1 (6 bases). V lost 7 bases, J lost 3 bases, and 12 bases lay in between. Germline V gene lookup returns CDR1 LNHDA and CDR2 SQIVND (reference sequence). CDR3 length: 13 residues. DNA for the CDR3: TGTGCCAGTACGGGGGGCGCAGACTATGGCTACACCTTC. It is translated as CASTGGADYGYTF.

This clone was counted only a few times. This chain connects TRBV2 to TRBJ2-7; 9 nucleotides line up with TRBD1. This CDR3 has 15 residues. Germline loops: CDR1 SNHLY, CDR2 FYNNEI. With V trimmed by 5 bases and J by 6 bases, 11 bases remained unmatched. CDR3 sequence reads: CASSPDNTGGAEQYF. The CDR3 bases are TGTGCCAGCAGTCCTGACAATACAGGGGGCGCCGAGCAGTACTTC.

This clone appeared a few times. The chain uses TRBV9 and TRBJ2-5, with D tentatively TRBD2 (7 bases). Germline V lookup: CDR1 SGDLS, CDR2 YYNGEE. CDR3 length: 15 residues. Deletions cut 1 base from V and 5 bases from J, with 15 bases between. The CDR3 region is CASSVFGGAVETQYF. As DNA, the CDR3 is TGTGCCAGCAGCGTATTTGGGGGGGCCGTGGAGACCCAGTACTTC.

DNA for the CDR3: TGTGCCAGCAGTCTCGTCCGGGACAGCTACTCTGGAAACACCATATATTTT. It yields the protein CASSLVRDSYSGNTIYF. The V and J genes are TRBV28 and TRBJ1-3; 7 bases are a match to TRBD1. J lost 0 bases, V lost 5 bases, and 10 bases had no gene match. The CDR3 spans 17 residues. Per the germline V gene, CDR1 is MDHEN and CDR2 is SYDVKM.

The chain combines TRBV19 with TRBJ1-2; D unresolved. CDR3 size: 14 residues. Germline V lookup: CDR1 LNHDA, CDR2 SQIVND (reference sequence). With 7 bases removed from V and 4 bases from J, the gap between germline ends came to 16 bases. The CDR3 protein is CASTLPGGSYGYTF. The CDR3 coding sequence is TGTGCCAGTACCCTACCGGGAGGGTCCTATGGCTACACCTTC.

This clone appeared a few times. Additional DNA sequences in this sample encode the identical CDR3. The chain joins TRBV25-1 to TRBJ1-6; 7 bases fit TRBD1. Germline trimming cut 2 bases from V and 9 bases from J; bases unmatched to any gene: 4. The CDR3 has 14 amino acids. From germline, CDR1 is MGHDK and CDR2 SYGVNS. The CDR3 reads CASSEAQGVSPLHF. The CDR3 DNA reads TGTGCCAGCAGTGAAGCTCAGGGGGTTTCACCCCTCCACTTT.

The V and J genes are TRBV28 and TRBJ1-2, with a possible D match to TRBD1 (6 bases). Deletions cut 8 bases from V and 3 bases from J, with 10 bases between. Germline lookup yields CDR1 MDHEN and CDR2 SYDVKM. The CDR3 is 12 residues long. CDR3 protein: CASAQGHYGYTF. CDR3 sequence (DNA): TGTGCCAGCGCACAGGGTCACTATGGCTACACCTTC.

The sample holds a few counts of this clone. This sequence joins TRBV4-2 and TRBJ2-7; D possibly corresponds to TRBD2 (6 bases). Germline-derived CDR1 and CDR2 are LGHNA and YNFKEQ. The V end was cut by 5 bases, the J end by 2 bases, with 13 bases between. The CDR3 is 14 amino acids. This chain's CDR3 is CASSGGAQPYEQYF. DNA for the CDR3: TGTGCCAGCAGCGGAGGGGCACAGCCCTACGAGCAGTACTTC.

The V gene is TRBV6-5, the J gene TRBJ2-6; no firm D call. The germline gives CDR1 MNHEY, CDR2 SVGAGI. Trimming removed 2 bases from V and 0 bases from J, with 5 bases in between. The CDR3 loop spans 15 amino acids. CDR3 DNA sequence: TGTGCCAGCAGTTACGAGAGCTCTGGGGCCAACGTCCTGACTTTC. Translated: CASSYESSGANVLTF.